What follows is one TCR beta chain and its context. This sample is part of a study of shared clonotypes between healthy human individuals. Study details: CD4 naive and memory got three plates each, CD8 naive two, CD8 memory one.

All donors were Caucasian adults living in Nashville, Tennessee. Clones were read by immunoSEQ multiplex PCR, and TCRdb kept only the in-frame ones, dropping some. The sample shows more than 2 million clones, 90% to 95% of them seen only once. This CDR3 is 16 amino acids long. Per the germline V gene, CDR1 is SNHLY and CDR2 is FYNNEI. The V end lost 7 bases, the J end lost 1 base, and 19 bases lay between the germline ends. The receptor comes from a man between 18 and 29 years old in good health. The sample consisted of naive CD4+ T cells sorted from blood. Subset denoted: CD45RA+ positively selected. The chain employs TRBV2 and TRBJ1-1; D unclear. CDR3 bases: TGTGCCAGCACCGAGGATCGTGCCCAGAGGAACACTGAAGCTTTCTTT. Its translation: CASTEDRAQRNTEAFF.